Here is one T cell receptor (beta chain) with its context. What it binds is not known. Trimming cost V 2 bases and J 6 bases, with 8 bases left between them. CDR1 is LNHDA, CDR2 SQIVND, per germline (reference sequence). This CDR3 is 13 amino acids long. Next came a second PCR, run for roughly 6 to 11 cycles, which used a sample-barcoded 5' primer along with a J-beta primer mix. Each CDR3 protein gets one entry after TCRdb re-called the 5' RACE reads with MiXCR. Of over 1,200,000 distinct CDR3 sequences listed, almost 60% are singletons. This specimen belongs to a study of blood T cells in healthy people across ages. Study observations and caveats: Considered underestimates were the diversity estimates obtained from one million T cells.

This receptor was taken from a man in his late teens or twenties in good health. The V and J genes are TRBV19 and TRBJ2-1; D gene unclear. Sequencing input: blood. In nucleotides, the CDR3 is TGTGCCAGTAGTATACGACAATCCAATGAGCAGTTCTTC. This sequence encodes CASSIRQSNEQFF.